This record concerns one T cell receptor (beta chain) sequence. The investigators amplified TCR beta CDR3 regions from RNA transcripts. Primed by the HTBI set, a first-round RT-PCR was run on the TCR CDR3. TCRdb re-analysed the multiplex PCR reads in MiXCR, keeping a single row per CDR3 protein. The sample includes 650,000 to 700,000 distinct CDR3 sequences, 15% to 20% of them seen just once. V shed 6 bases and J 0 bases; nucleotides not matched to a gene: 11. Looked up from germline, CDR1 is LNHDA and CDR2 is SQIVND (reference sequence). CDR3 length: 17 residues. These data come from a study of T cells in Graves' hyperthyroidism and ophthalmopathy. A lack of ophthalmopathy progression within 18 months defined stable Graves' hyperthyroidism. Disease duration under 2 months; hyperthyroidism patients were aged 18 to 65. The PBMCs studied were ones that came from around 10 ml fresh peripheral blood.

The TCR originated in a man in his forties or fifties with Graves' hyperthyroidism. This rearrangement joins TRBV19 to TRBJ1-3, with 7 bases aligning to TRBD1. Sequences were obtained from blood. The CDR3 reads CASSPLARDSSGNTIYF. DNA for the CDR3: TGTGCCAGTAGCCCATTGGCCCGGGACAGCTCTGGAAACACCATATATTTT. Variable domain in full (rest from reference TRBV19 and TRBJ1-3): DGGITQSPKYLFRKEGQNVTLSCEQNLNHDAMYWYRQDPGQGLRLIYYSQIVNDFQKGDIAEGYSVSREKKESFPLTVTSAQKNPTAFYLCASSPLARDSSGNTIYFGEGSWLTVV.